The sequence of this T cell receptor beta chain was determined in a study of shared clonotypes between healthy human individuals. Study background: Per donor, CD8 memory used one plate, CD8 naive used two, CD4 memory used three and CD4 naive used three.

Genomic DNA (from each subset) was split evenly across several immunoSEQ plates. Assay used: immunoSEQ multiplex PCR; TCRdb lists only in-frame clones, some missing. The table shows over a million clones, with 78% occurring only once. The CDR3 extends over 17 amino acids. Germline V lookup: CDR1 MGHRA, CDR2 YSYEKL. Trimming took 3 bases from V and 0 from J; bases not matched to a gene: 7. Overall study findings and caveats: For naive CD4 cells, around 5% of clonotypes were shared across a few donors. The study generally estimated greater richness for naive than memory subsets.

With respect to this clone: What it recognizes is unknown.

The rearrangement links TRBV4-1 to TRBJ2-7, with 11 bases aligning to TRBD2. The sample comprised memory CD4+ T cells from PBMCs. As for subset: CD45RA-negative fraction. The origin of this receptor is a man aged 18 to 30 in good health. Some clones in this sample may be carry-over from other donors' samples. CDR3 protein: CASSHQTGLAASYEQYF. The CDR3 region has the DNA TGCGCCAGCAGCCATCAAACGGGACTAGCGGCCTCCTACGAGCAGTACTTC.